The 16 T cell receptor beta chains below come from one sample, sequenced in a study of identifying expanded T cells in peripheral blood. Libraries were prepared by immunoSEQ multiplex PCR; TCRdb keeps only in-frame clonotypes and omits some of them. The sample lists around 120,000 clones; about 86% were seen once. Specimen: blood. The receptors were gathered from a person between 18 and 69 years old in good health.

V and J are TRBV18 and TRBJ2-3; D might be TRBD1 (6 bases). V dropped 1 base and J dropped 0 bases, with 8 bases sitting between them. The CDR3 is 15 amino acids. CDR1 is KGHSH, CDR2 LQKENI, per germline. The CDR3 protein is CASSPRTESTDTQYF. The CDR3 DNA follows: TGTGCCAGCTCACCACGGACAGAAAGCACAGATACGCAGTATTTT.

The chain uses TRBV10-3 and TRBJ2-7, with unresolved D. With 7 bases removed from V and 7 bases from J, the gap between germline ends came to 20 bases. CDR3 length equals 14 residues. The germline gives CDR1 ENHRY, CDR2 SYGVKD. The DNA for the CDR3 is TGTGCCATCACTGACGGGTTAGCAGCATTGGAGCAGTACTTC. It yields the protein CAITDGLAALEQYF.

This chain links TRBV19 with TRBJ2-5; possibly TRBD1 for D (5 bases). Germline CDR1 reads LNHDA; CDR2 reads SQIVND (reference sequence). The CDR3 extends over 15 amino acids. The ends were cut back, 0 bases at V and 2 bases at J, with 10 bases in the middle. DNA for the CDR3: TGTGCCAGTAGTATAGATGTAGGGGCTCAAGAGACCCAGTACTTC. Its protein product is CASSIDVGAQETQYF. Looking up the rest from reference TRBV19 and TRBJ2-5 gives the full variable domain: DGGITQSPKYLFRKEGQNVTLSCEQNLNHDAMYWYRQDPGQGLRLIYYSQIVNDFQKGDIAEGYSVSREKKESFPLTVTSAQKNPTAFYLCASSIDVGAQETQYFGPGTRLLVL.

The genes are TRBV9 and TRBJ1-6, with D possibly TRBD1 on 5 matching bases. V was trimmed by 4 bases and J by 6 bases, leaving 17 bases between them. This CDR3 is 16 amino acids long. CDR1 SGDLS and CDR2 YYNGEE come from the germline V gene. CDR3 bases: TGTGCCAGCAGCTCTCGTCGGGGGATGGGTAATTCACCCCTCCACTTT. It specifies CASSSRRGMGNSPLHF.

The CDR3 region is CASSLSRTGELFF. The CDR3 DNA reads as TGTGCCAGCAGCTTATCTAGGACCGGGGAGCTGTTTTTT. The J gene is TRBJ2-2, the V gene TRBV7-6; the D is unclear. The CDR3 sequence is 13 residues long. Germline V CDR1 and CDR2: SGHVS, FNYEAQ. The V end was cut by 2 bases, the J end by 5 bases, with 6 bases between.

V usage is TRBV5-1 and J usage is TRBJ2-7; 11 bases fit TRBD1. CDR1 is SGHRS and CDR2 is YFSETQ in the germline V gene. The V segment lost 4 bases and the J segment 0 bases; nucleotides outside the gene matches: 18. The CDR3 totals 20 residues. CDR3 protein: CASSGILVWTGGPSSYEQYF. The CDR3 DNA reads TGCGCCAGCAGCGGGATATTGGTTTGGACAGGGGGCCCTAGCTCCTACGAGCAGTACTTC.

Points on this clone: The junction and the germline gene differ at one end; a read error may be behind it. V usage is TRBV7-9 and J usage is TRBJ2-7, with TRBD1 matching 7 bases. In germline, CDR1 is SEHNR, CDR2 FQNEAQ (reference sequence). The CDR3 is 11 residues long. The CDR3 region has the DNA TGTGCCAGCAGCCGCGACAGGGACAATCACTTC. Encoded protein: CASSRDRDNHF.

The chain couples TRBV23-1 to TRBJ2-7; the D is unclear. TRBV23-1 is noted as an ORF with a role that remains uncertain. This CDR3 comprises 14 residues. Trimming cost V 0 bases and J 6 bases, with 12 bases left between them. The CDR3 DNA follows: TGCGCCAGCAGTCAATCGAGAAGGCCCGCCGAGCAGTACTTC. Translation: CASSQSRRPAEQYF.

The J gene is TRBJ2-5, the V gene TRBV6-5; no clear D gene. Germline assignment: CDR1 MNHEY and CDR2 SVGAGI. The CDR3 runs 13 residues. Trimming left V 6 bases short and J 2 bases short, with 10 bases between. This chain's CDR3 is CASRTGFQETQYF. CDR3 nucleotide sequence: TGTGCCAGCAGAACCGGGTTTCAAGAGACCCAGTACTTC.

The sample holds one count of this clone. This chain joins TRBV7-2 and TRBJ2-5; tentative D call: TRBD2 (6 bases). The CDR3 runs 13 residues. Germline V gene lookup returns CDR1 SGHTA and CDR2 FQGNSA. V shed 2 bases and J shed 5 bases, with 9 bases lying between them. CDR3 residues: CASSLWLAETQYF. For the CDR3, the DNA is TGTGCCAGCAGCTTATGGCTAGCGGAGACCCAGTACTTC.

The CDR3 here is CASSQGFSTGGGYNEQFF. CDR3 bases: TGTGCCAGCAGCCAAGGGTTCAGTACAGGCGGGGGGTACAATGAGCAGTTCTTC. The chain combines TRBV4-2 with TRBJ2-1; 8 bases are a match to TRBD2. The germline V gene encodes CDR1 LGHNA and CDR2 YNFKEQ. The CDR3 consists of 18 residues. J gave up 4 bases and V 1 base, and 12 bases lay outside the gene matches.

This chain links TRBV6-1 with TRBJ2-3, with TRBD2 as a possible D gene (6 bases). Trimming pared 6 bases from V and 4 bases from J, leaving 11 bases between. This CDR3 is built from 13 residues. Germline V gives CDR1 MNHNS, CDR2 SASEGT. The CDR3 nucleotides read TGTGCCAGCAGCCGCTCGGGGGCAGATACGCAGTATTTT. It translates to CASSRSGADTQYF.

CDR3 residues: CASSWESGNTIYF. DNA of the CDR3: TGTGCCAGCAGTTGGGAGTCTGGAAACACCATATATTTT. The gene calls are TRBV9 and TRBJ1-3; D not certain. This CDR3 has 13 residues. V lost 5 bases and J 1 base, leaving 7 bases between the germline ends. The germline gives CDR1 SGDLS, CDR2 YYNGEE.

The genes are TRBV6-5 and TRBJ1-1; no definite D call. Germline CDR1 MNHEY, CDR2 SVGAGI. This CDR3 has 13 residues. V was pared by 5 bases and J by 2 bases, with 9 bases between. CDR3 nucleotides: TGTGCCAGCAGTAAGCTCCGAAACACTGAAGCTTTCTTT. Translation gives CASSKLRNTEAFF.

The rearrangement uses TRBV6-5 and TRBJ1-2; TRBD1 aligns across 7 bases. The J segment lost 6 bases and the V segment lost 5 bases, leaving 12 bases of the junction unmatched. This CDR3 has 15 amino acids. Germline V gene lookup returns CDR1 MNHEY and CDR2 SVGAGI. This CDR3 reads CASSPGTAPWNGYTF. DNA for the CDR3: TGTGCCAGCAGTCCTGGGACAGCTCCATGGAATGGCTACACCTTC.

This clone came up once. CDR3 protein: CASSSRTGNEQYF. CDR3 bases: TGCGCCAGCAGCTCAAGGACAGGGAATGAGCAGTACTTC. The rearrangement links TRBV5-1 to TRBJ2-7; TRBD1 matches at 8 bases. In germline, CDR1 is SGHRS, CDR2 YFSETQ. The V segment lost 3 bases and the J segment 7 bases; nucleotides outside the gene matches: 6. The CDR3 spans 13 residues.